The table lists the clone carrying this T cell receptor (beta chain) with a count of one. The data belong to a study of T cell changes during pregnancy in multiple sclerosis. The repertoire was sequenced with immunoSEQ multiplex PCR; TCRdb's copy has only in-frame clones and lacks some. The repertoire holds about 35,000 clones, with 90% as singletons. J gave up 5 bases and V 6 bases, and 5 bases lay outside the gene matches. The CDR3 consists of 15 residues. Germline V gives CDR1 LNHDA, CDR2 SQIVND (reference sequence). This TCR was sampled from a female donor with multiple sclerosis, enrolled in a pregnancy study. This sequence joins TRBV19 and TRBJ2-1, with TRBD2 matching 12 bases. The sequencing used CD4+ T cells from peripheral blood mononuclear cells, collected in the second trimester of pregnancy. CDR3 in amino acids: CASSGLAGRNNEQFF. In nucleotides, the CDR3 is TGTGCCAGTAGCGGACTAGCGGGGCGCAACAATGAGCAGTTCTTC.